Described below is a single T cell receptor (beta chain) sequence and its context. Its antigen is unidentified. Profiling relied on immunoSEQ multiplex PCR, and the TCRdb table lists in-frame clones only, not all of them. Here the sample spans 180,000 or so clones, approximately 86% being singletons. This sample is part of a study of cytomegalovirus exposure and HLA in healthy donors. Study-level background: The 95 to 150 validation repertoires used a platform that matched the one used for the 500 to 700 first-cohort repertoires, as a later analysis reported. General study findings and limits: First-cohort TCR clusters were later found to tend to co-occur in the 120 or so validation repertoires.

This CDR3 region has 16 residues. The germline V gene encodes CDR1 SGHVS and CDR2 FNYEAQ. After removal of 5 bases from V and 3 bases from J, the junction contained 8 bases not matched to a gene. This clonotype was sampled from a man aged 25-45 years in good health and CMV-seropositive. This rearrangement joins TRBV7-6 to TRBJ2-5; 11 bases agree with TRBD1. The sample taken for sequencing was PBMCs. The DNA of the CDR3 is TGTGCCAGCAGCCCGAGTAGGGACAGGGGGGAAGAGACCCAGTACTTC. Translating gives CASSPSRDRGEETQYF.